Given below is one T cell receptor (beta chain) in context. The antigen is unknown. This specimen belongs to a study of vaccination effects on CD4 cells after COVID-19. The overall study: Post-vaccine draws lagged the second dose by a median of 72 days.

Within the ViraFEST assay, antigen-specific CD4+ T cells underwent expansion with viral peptide pools prior to sequencing. Culture lasted 10 days before CD4+ T cell isolation. All participants had two doses of either the BNT162b2 or mRNA-1273 vaccine. Culturing of about 2 million PBMC per well took place with about 9 IU/ml IL-2 and approximately 9.1 ug/ml peptides. The authors exchanged half the medium for IL-2 medium on days 3 and 7. Study observations and caveats: Both infection-induced and vaccine-induced clones contracted markedly at late post-vaccination timepoints.

The V segment lost 0 bases and the J segment 15 bases; nucleotides outside the gene matches: 9. In germline, CDR1 is KGHSH, CDR2 LQKENI. The CDR3 loop spans 14 amino acids. Some clones are missing from TCRdb's copy, which holds only in-frame ones; the method was immunoSEQ multiplex PCR. Altogether tens of thousands of clones are present, around 70% being singletons, with the ten largest covering around 12%. The V call is TRBV18, the J call TRBJ2-1, with 9 nucleotides matching TRBD2. The sequence was collected from a human donor who received a COVID-19 vaccine. The sequenced sample was CD4+ T cells from PBMCs cultured with HCoV-229E spike peptides, obtained after COVID-19 vaccination. CDR3 nucleotides: TGTGCCAGCTCACCACCGTCGCGGGAGGGCCTCCTGTTCTTC. Translating it yields CASSPPSREGLLFF.